These 22 T cell receptor beta chains originate from one sample sequenced in a study of response to subunit inactivated influenza vaccine. MiXCR, run by TCRdb on the RT-PCR reads, gives a single entry per CDR3 protein. This sample has around 790,000 distinct CDR3 sequences, with 21% found just once. The sample consisted of PBMCs from blood, taken around 5 days after vaccination. The source of these receptors is a man between 45 and 60 years old who received an inactivated influenza vaccine.

In its sample, this clonotype was seen many times. The chain uses TRBV29-1 and TRBJ2-3, with 10 bases fitting TRBD2. Germline trimming cut 8 bases from V and 5 bases from J; bases unmatched to any gene: 10. The germline V gene has CDR1 SQVTM and CDR2 ANQGSEA. CDR3 length equals 14 residues. The CDR3 here is CSLFLAGVGDTQYF. CDR3 DNA sequence: TGCAGCTTATTTCTAGCGGGAGTCGGAGATACGCAGTATTTT.

In its sample, this clonotype was seen a few times. The V gene is TRBV6-1, the J gene TRBJ1-2; TRBD1 aligns across 11 bases. The J segment lost 5 bases and the V segment lost 7 bases, leaving 3 bases of the junction unmatched. The CDR3 sequence is 13 residues long. Germline CDR1 MNHNS, CDR2 SASEGT. CDR3 protein: CASTRDRGYGYTF. In DNA form, the CDR3 reads TGTGCCAGCACCAGGGACAGGGGGTATGGCTACACCTTC.

This clonotype was counted many times. The chain carries TRBV12-3 or TRBV12-4 and TRBJ2-7, with 8 bases identical to TRBD1. The CDR3 sequence is 14 residues long. V shed 6 bases, J shed 6 bases, and the junction held 10 bases outside the gene matches. CDR3 sequence: CASSPRTGSLEQYF. The DNA for the CDR3 is TGTGCCAGCAGCCCTAGGACAGGGTCGCTCGAGCAGTACTTC.

This chain joins TRBV25-1 and TRBJ1-2; a possible D gene is TRBD1 (5 bases). Trimming stripped 4 bases from V and 13 bases from J, with 13 bases between. Looked up from germline, CDR1 is MGHDK and CDR2 is SYGVNS. The CDR3 spans 11 residues. For the CDR3, the DNA is TGTGCCAGCAGTGGGGGGACGTTGAGCACCTTC. Encoded protein: CASSGGTLSTF.

This clonotype has a handful of counts. This rearrangement joins TRBV4-3 to TRBJ2-3; 9 bases match TRBD1. CDR1 is LGHNA, CDR2 YSLEER, per germline. With V trimmed by 3 bases and J by 5 bases, 9 bases remained unmatched. CDR3 size: 16 residues. The CDR3: CASSQNLQGAVDTQYF. In nucleotides, the CDR3 is TGCGCCAGCAGCCAGAACCTACAGGGGGCCGTAGATACGCAGTATTTT.

This clonotype was seen only a few times. The V gene is TRBV5-4, the J gene TRBJ2-5, with 9 positions matching TRBD1. CDR1 and CDR2 (germline): SGHNT, YYREEE (reference sequence). There are 14 residues in the CDR3. The J segment lost 5 bases and the V segment lost 3 bases, leaving 5 bases of the junction unmatched. For the CDR3, the DNA is TGTGCCAGCAGCTCCGACAGGGGGTACGAGACCCAGTACTTC. Its protein is CASSSDRGYETQYF.

This clonotype was counted a few times. The rearrangement links TRBV7-9 to TRBJ2-2; D is uncertain. CDR1 is SEHNR and CDR2 is FQNEAQ in the germline V gene (reference sequence). This CDR3 has 12 residues. V lost 1 base and J lost 7, with 4 bases in between. CDR3 amino acids: CASSLVFGELFF. The CDR3 nucleotides read TGTGCCAGCAGCTTAGTGTTCGGGGAGCTGTTTTTT.

This clonotype was found a few times. The chain recombines TRBV6-8 with TRBJ2-3; 8 nucleotides align to TRBD2. This CDR3 is built from 18 residues. CDR1 and CDR2 (germline): MNHGY, SAAAGT. Trimming at V came to 3 bases and at J to 0 bases, leaving 11 bases not matched to a gene. The CDR3 DNA is TGTGCCAGCAGTTATCATCGGGAGGGCCTCCCTAGCACAGATACGCAGTATTTT. The encoded protein is CASSYHREGLPSTDTQYF.

The gene calls are TRBV20-1 and TRBJ1-1; possible D gene TRBD1, 6 bases. V lost 5 bases, J lost 8 bases, and 12 bases lay in between. This CDR3 has 11 amino acids. Germline V gene sequence: CDR1 DFQATT, CDR2 SNEGSKA (reference sequence). CDR3 bases: TGCAGTGCTCTCGACAGGAGGGAAGCTTTCTTT. Translating it yields CSALDRREAFF.

The chain couples TRBV5-5 to TRBJ2-7; 8 positions agree with TRBD2. There are 16 residues in the CDR3. The V segment lost 4 bases and the J segment 2 bases; nucleotides outside the gene matches: 11. The germline CDR1 and CDR2 sequences are SGHKS and YYEKEE (reference sequence). The CDR3 region is CASSLRLALGPYEQYF. In DNA, the CDR3 is TGTGCCAGCAGCCTTCGACTAGCGCTGGGCCCCTACGAGCAGTACTTC.

As for this clonotype: At one of its ends the junction is not consistent with the germline gene, which may arise from a read error. CDR3 loop: CASSDASHEQYF. The CDR3 bases are TGTGCCAGCAGCGACGCCTCCCACGAGCAGTACTTC. The chain has TRBV9 and TRBJ2-7, with D unclear. This CDR3 spans 12 amino acids. Germline CDR1 and CDR2: SGDLS and YYNGEE.

The genes are TRBV12-3 or TRBV12-4 and TRBJ1-4, with TRBD1 as a possible D gene (6 bases). This CDR3 is built from 15 residues. Trimming pared 2 bases from V and 5 bases from J, leaving 12 bases between. CDR3 sequence reads: CASSLSQGRNEKLFF. CDR3 in DNA: TGTGCCAGCAGTTTAAGCCAGGGGAGGAATGAAAAACTGTTTTTT.

The count of this clonotype is one. The CDR3 sequence: CASGPGFNEQFF. CDR3 bases: TGTGCCAGCGGCCCAGGGTTTAATGAGCAGTTCTTC. The chain links TRBV27 to TRBJ2-1; D possibly corresponds to TRBD1 (5 bases). V shed 8 bases and J shed 7 bases, with 12 bases lying between them. Germline V gene data show CDR1 as MNHEY and CDR2 as SMNVEV (reference sequence). CDR3 length equals 12 residues.

Ten or more counts support this clonotype. The chain employs TRBV7-2 and TRBJ2-3; 9 positions agree with TRBD2. Germline V gives CDR1 SGHTA, CDR2 FQGNSA. The CDR3 has 15 residues. V trimming: 2 bases; J trimming: 7 bases; junction bases outside the gene matches: 7. The CDR3 region is CASSLSLAGRHTQYF. The CDR3 DNA reads TGTGCCAGCAGCTTATCACTAGCGGGCCGTCATACGCAGTATTTT.

This clonotype was counted once. This sequence joins TRBV4-3 and TRBJ1-6; D remains ambiguous. Germline V lookup: CDR1 LGHNA, CDR2 YSLEER. The CDR3 length is 15 residues. Trimming left V 0 bases short and J 8 bases short, with 11 bases between. The CDR3 DNA sequence: TGCGCCAGCAGCCAAGATTGGTACGGGGATTCACCCCTCCACTTT. Residues: CASSQDWYGDSPLHF.

This clonotype came up a few times. The chain links TRBV11-2 to TRBJ1-1, with 8 bases identical to TRBD1. The germline CDR1 and CDR2 sequences are SGHAT and FQNNGV. The junction had 12 bases not matched to a gene; V was cut back by 5 bases and J by 4 bases. This CDR3 has 16 amino acids. CDR3 region: CASSPRGRGLGTEAFF. CDR3 DNA sequence: TGTGCCAGCAGCCCGCGCGGCAGGGGGCTGGGCACTGAAGCTTTCTTT.

V and J are TRBV6-5 and TRBJ1-3; D remains ambiguous. Deletions cut 2 bases from V and 1 base from J, with 9 bases between. CDR1 and CDR2 (germline): MNHEY, SVGAGI. CDR3 length equals 15 residues. DNA for the CDR3: TGTGCCAGCAGTTACCCCCCCGATTCTGGAAACACCATATATTTT. Its translation: CASSYPPDSGNTIYF.

The chain has TRBV4-1 and TRBJ2-7; D is ambiguous. Germline values: CDR1 MGHRA, CDR2 YSYEKL. The CDR3 spans 15 residues. V was shortened by 0 bases and J by 0 bases, with 9 bases between the two germline ends. In DNA form, the CDR3 reads TGCGCCAGCAGCCAAGAAGACACCGTCTCCTACGAGCAGTACTTC. Translating gives CASSQEDTVSYEQYF.

The chain has TRBV21-1 and TRBJ2-2; the table's D call TRBD2 went unverified against the DNA. TRBV21-1 is designated a pseudogene. This CDR3 spans 20 amino acids. CDR3 amino acids: CASSTSSRIGEYGRTGELFF. The CDR3 nucleotides read TGTGCCAGCAGCACTTCATCGAGAATCGGGGAATACGGGCGGACCGGGGAGCTGTTTTTT.

The CDR3 nucleotides are TGCGCCAGCAGCTTGGAAGTAGCGGGCACCGGGGAGCTGTTTTTT. This encodes CASSLEVAGTGELFF. The gene calls are TRBV5-1 and TRBJ2-2; 7 nucleotides agree with TRBD2. J gave up 4 bases and V 0 bases, and 3 bases lay outside the gene matches. This CDR3 is built from 15 residues. CDR1 and CDR2 (germline): SGHRS, YFSETQ.

The table lists this clonotype with many counts. The chain couples TRBV7-8 to TRBJ2-7; D gene ambiguous. Per the germline V gene, CDR1 is SGHVS and CDR2 is FQNEAQ. Between the trimmed V and J ends, which lost 2 bases and 2 bases, there was a span of 7 bases. The CDR3 runs to 13 residues. The CDR3: CASSLYLTYEQYF. The CDR3 DNA is TGTGCCAGCAGCTTATATTTGACCTACGAGCAGTACTTC.

The chain is built from TRBV29-1 and TRBJ2-7, with TRBD1 matching over 10 bases. CDR1 and CDR2 (germline): SQVTM, ANQGSEA. The V gene end was trimmed by 8 bases and the J gene end by 2 bases; junction bases not matched to a gene: 6. The CDR3 length is 13 residues. CDR3 residues: CSYGTGVPYEQYF. The CDR3 DNA is TGCAGCTATGGGACAGGGGTCCCCTACGAGCAGTACTTC.